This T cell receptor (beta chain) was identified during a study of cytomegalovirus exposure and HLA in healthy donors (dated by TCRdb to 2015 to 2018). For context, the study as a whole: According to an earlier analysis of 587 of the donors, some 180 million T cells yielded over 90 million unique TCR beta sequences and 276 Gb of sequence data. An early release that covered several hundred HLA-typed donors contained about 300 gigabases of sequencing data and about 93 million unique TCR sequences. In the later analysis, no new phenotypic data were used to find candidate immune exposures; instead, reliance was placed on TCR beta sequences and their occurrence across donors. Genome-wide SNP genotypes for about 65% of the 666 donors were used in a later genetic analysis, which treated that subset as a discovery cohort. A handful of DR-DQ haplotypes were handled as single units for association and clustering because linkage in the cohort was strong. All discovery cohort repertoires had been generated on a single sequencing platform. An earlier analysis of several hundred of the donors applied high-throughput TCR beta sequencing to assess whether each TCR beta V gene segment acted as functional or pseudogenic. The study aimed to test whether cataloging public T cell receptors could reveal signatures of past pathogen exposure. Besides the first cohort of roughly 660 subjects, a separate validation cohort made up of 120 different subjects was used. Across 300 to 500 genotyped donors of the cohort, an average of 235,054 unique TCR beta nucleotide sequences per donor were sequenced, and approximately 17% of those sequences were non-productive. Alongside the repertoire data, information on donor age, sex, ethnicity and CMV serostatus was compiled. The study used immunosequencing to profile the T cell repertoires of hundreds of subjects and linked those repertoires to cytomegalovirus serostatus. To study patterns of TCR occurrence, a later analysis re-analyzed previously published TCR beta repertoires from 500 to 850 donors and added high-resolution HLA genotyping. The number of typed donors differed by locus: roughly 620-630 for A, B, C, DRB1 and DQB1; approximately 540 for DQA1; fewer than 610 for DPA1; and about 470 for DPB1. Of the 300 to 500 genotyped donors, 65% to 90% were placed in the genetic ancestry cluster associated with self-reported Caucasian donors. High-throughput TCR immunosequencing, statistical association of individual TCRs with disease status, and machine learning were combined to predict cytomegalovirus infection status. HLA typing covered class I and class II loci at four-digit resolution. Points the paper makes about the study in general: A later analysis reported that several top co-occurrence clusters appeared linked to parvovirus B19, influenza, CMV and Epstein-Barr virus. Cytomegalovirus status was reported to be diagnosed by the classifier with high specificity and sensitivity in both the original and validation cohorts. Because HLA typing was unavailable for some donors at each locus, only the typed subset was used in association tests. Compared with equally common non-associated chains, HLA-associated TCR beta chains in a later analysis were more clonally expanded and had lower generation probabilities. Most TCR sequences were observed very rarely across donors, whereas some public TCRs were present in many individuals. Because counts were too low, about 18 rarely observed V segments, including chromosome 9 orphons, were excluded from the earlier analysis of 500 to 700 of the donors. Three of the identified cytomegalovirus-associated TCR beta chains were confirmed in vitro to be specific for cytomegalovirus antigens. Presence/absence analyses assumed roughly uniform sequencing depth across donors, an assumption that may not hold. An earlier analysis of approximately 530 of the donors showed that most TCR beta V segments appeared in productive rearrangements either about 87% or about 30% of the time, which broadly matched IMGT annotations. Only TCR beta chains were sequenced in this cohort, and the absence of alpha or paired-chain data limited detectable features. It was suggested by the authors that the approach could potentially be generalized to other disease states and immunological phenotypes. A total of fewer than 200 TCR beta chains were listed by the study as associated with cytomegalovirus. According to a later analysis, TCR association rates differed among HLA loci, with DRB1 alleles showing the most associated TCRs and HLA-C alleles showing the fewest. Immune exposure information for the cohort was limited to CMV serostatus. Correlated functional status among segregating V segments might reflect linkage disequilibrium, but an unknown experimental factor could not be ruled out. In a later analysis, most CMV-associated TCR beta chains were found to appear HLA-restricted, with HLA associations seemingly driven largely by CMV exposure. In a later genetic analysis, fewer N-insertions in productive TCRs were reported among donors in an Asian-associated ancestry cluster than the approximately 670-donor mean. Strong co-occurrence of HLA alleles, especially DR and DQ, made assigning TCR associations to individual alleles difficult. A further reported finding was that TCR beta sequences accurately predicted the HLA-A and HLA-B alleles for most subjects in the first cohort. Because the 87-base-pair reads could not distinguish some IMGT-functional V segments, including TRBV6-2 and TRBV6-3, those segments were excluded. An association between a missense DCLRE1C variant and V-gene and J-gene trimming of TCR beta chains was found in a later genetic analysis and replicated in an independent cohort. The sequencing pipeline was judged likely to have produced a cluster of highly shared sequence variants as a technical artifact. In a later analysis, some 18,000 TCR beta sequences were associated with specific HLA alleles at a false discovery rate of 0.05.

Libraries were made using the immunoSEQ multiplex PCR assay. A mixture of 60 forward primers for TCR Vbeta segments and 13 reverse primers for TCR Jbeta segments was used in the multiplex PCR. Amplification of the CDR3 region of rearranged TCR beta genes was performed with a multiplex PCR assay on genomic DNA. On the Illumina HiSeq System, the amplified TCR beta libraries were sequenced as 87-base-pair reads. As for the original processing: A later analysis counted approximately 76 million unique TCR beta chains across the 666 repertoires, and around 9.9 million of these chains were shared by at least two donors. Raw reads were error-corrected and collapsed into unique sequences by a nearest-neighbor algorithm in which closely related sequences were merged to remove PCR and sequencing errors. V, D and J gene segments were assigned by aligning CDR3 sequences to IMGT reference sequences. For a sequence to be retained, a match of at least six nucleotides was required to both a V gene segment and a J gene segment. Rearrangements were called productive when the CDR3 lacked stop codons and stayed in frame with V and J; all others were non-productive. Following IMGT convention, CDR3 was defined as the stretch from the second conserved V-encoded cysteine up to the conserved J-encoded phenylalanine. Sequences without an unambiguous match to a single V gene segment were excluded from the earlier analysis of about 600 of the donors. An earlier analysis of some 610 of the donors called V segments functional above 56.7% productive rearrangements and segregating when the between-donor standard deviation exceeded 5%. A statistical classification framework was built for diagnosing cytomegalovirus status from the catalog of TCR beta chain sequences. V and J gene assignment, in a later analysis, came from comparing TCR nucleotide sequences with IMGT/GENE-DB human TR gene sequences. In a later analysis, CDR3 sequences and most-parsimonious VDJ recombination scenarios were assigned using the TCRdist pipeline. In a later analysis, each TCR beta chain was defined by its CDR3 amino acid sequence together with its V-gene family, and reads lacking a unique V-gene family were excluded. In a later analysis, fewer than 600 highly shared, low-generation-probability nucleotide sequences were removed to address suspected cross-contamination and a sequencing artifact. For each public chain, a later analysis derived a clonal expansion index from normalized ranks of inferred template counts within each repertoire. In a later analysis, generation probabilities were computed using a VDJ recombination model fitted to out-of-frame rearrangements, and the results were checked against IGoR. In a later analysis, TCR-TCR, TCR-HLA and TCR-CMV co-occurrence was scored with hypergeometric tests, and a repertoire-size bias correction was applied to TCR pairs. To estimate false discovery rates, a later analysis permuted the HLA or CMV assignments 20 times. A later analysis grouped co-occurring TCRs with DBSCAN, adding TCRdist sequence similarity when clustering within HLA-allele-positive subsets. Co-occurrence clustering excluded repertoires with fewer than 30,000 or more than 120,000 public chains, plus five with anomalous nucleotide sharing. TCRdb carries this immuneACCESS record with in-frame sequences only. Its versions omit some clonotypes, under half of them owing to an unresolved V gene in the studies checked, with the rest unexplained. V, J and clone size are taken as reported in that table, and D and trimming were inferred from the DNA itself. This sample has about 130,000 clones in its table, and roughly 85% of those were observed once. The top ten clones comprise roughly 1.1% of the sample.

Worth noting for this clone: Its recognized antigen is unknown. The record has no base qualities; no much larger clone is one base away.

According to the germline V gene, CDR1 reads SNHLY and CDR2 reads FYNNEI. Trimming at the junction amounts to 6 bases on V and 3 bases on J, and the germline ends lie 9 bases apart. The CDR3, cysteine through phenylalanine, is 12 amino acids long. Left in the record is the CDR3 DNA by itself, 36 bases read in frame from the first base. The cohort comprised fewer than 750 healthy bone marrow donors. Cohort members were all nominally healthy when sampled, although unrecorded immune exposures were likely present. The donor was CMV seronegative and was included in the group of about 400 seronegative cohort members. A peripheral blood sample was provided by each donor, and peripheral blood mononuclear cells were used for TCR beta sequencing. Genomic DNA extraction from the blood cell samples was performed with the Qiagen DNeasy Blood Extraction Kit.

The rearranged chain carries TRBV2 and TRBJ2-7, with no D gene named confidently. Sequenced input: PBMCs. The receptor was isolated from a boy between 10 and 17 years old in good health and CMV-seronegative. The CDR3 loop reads CASSFTVYEQYF. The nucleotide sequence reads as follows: TGTGCCAGCAGCTTCACAGTCTACGAGCAGTACTTC.